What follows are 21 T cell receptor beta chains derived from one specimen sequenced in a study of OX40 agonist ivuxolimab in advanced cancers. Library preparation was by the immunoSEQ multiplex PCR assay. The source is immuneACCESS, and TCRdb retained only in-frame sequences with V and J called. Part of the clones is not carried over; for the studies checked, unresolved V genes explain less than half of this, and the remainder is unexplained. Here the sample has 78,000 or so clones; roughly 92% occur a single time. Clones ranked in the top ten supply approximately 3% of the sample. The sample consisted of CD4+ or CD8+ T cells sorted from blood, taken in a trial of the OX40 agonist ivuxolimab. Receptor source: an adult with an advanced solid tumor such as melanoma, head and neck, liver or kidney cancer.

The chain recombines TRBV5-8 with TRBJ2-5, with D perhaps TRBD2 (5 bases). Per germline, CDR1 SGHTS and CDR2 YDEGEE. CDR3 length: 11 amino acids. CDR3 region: CASRGFGTQYF. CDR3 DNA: TGTGCGAGTCGGGGTTTCGGGACCCAGTACTTC.

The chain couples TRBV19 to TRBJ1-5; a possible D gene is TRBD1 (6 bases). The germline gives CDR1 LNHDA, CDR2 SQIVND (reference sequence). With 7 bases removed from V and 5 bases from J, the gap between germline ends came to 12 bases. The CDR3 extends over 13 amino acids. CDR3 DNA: TGTGCCAGTAACTACAGGGCTTATCAGCCCCAGCATTTT. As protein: CASNYRAYQPQHF. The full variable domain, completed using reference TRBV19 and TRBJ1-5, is DGGITQSPKYLFRKEGQNVTLSCEQNLNHDAMYWYRQDPGQGLRLIYYSQIVNDFQKGDIAEGYSVSREKKESFPLTVTSAQKNPTAFYLCASNYRAYQPQHFGDGTRLSIL.

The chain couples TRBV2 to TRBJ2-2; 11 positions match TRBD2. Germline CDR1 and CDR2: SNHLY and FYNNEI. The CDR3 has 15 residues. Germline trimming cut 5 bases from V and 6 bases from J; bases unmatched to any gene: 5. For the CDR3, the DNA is TGTGCCAGCAGTAGACTAGCGGGATTATCCGGGGAGCTGTTTTTT. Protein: CASSRLAGLSGELFF.

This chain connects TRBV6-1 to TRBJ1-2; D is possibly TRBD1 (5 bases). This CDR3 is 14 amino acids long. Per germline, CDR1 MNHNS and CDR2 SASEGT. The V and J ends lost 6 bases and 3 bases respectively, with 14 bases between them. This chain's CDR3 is CASSLGDQDYGYTF. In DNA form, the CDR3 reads TGTGCCAGCAGCCTGGGGGACCAGGACTATGGCTACACCTTC.

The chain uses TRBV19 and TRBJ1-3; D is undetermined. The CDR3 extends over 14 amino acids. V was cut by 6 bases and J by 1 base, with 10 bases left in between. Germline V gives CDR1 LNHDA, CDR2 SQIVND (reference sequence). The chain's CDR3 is CASREYLSGNTIYF. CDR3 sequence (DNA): TGTGCCAGTAGGGAGTACCTATCTGGAAACACCATATATTTT.

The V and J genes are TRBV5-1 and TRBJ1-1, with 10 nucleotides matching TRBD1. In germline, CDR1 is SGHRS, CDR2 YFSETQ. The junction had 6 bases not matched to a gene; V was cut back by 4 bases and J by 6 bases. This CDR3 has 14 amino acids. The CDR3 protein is CASSRGDRGAEAFF. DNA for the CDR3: TGCGCCAGCAGCCGGGGGGACAGGGGCGCTGAAGCTTTCTTT.

CDR3 amino acids: CASSEEPPNTEAFF. The CDR3 DNA is TGTGCCAGCAGTGAAGAGCCACCGAACACTGAAGCTTTCTTT. V is TRBV6-1 and J is TRBJ1-1, with no clear D. The CDR3 has 14 residues. V was trimmed by 1 base and J by 1 base, leaving 7 bases between them. The germline CDR1 and CDR2 sequences are MNHNS and SASEGT.

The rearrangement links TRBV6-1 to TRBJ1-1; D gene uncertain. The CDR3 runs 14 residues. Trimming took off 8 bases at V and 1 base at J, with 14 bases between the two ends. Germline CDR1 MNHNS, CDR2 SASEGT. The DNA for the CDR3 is TGTGCCAGCGAGAGAGGCAGACCGAACACTGAAGCTTTCTTT. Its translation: CASERGRPNTEAFF.

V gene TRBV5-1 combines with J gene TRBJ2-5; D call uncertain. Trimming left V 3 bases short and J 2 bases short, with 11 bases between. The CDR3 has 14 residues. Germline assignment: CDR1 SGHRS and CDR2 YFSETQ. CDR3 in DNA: TGCGCCAGCAGCTATTCAGGAACACAAGAGACCCAGTACTTC. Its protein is CASSYSGTQETQYF.

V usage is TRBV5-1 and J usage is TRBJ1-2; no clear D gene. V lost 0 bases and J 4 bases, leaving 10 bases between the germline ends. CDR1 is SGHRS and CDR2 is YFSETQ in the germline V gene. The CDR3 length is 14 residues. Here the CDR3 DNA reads TGCGCCAGCAGCTTGGAAGGAGGCGGCTATGGCTACACCTTC. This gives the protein CASSLEGGGYGYTF.

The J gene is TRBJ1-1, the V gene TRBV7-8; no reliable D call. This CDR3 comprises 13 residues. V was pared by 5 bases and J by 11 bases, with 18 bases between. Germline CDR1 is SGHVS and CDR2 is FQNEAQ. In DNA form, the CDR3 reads TGTGCCAGCAGCCCCGGAACGGTCCTACGGGCTTTCTTT. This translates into CASSPGTVLRAFF.

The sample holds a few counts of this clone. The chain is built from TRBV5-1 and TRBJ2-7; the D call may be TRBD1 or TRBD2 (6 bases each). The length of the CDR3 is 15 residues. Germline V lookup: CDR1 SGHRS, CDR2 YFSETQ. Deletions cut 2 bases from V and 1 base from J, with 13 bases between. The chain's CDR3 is CASSFGGTTSYEQYF. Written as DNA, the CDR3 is TGCGCCAGCAGCTTTGGCGGGACAACATCCTACGAGCAGTACTTC.

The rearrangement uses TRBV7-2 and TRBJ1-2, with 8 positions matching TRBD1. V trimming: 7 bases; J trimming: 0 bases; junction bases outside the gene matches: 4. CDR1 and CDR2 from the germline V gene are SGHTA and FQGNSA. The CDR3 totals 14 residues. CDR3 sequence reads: CASTTQGANYGYTF. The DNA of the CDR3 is TGTGCCAGCACCACACAGGGGGCTAACTATGGCTACACCTTC.

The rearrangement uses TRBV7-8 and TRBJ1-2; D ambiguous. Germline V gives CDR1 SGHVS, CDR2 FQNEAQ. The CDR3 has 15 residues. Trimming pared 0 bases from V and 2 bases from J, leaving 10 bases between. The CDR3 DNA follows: TGTGCCAGCAGCTTAGCTCGGGGAATAAACTATGGCTACACCTTC. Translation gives CASSLARGINYGYTF.

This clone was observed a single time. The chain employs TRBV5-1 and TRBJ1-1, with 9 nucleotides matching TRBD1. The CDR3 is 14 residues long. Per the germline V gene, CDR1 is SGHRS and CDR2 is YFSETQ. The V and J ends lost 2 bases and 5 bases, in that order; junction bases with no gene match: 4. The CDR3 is CASSLGQGWTEAFF. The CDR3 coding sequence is TGCGCCAGCAGCTTAGGACAGGGGTGGACTGAAGCTTTCTTT.

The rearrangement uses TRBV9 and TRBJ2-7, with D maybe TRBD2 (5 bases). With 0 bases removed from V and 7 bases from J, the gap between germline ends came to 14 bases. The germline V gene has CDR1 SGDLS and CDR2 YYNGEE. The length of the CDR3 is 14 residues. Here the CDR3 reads CASSVGSGYGEQYF. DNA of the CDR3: TGTGCCAGCAGCGTAGGGTCGGGGTATGGAGAGCAGTACTTC.

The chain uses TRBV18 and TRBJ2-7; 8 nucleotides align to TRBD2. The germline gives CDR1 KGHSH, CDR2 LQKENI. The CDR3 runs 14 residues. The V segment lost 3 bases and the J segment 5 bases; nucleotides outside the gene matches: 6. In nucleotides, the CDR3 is TGTGCCAGCTCACCCTCGCGGGGGGAGCACGAGCAGTACTTC. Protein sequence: CASSPSRGEHEQYF.

The CDR3 spells CASRERPGDSGANVLTF. The DNA of the CDR3 is TGCGCCAGCAGGGAGCGTCCGGGAGACTCTGGGGCCAACGTCCTGACTTTC. The chain links TRBV5-1 to TRBJ2-6, with D possibly matching TRBD2 (6 bases). This CDR3 contains 17 residues. The V and J ends lost 5 bases and 0 bases respectively, with 15 bases between them. Germline loops: CDR1 SGHRS, CDR2 YFSETQ.

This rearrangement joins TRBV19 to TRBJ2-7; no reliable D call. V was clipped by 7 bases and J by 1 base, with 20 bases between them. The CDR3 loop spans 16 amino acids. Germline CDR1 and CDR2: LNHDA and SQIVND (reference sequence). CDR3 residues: CASNFPLRWQSYEQYF. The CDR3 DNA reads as TGTGCCAGTAATTTTCCCTTGAGATGGCAGTCCTACGAGCAGTACTTC.

This chain's CDR3 is CASTLSVGGHTDTQYF. The CDR3 DNA is TGTGCCAGCACTCTCAGTGTGGGGGGACACACAGATACGCAGTATTTT. The V call is TRBV7-6, the J call TRBJ2-3; perhaps D is TRBD1 or TRBD2 (6 bases each). Trimming removed 7 bases from V and 2 bases from J, with 19 bases in between. The CDR3 contains 16 residues. Germline V gives CDR1 SGHVS, CDR2 FNYEAQ.

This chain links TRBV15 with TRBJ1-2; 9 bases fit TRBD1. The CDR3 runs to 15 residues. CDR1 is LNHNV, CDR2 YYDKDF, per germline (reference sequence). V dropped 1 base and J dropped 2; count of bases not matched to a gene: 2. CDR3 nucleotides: TGTGCCACCAGCAGAGCCGGGACAGGGAACTATGGCTACACCTTC. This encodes CATSRAGTGNYGYTF. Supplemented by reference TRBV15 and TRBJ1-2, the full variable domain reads DAMVIQNPRYQVTQFGKPVTLSCSQTLNHNVMYWYQQKSSQAPKLLFHYYDKDFNNEADTPDNFQSRRPNTSFCFLDIRSPGLGDTAMYLCATSRAGTGNYGYTFGSGTRLTVV.